This is a list of T cell receptor beta chains from one sample in a study of blood T cell repertoires in COVID-19. Method: immunoSEQ multiplex PCR; TCRdb's copy keeps in-frame clones and lacks some. Here the sample spans around 250,000 clones, 85% being singletons. Input material: PBMCs or T cells enriched from blood (not recorded which). The origin of the receptors is a woman in her 50s with acute COVID-19. The CDR3 runs from the conserved cysteine through the conserved F or W. D genes are given only for firm matches. The size entry is marked missing in some rows and otherwise reads once, few, many or a size class.

abundance: -; d_gene: TRBD2; j_gene: TRBJ2-1; v_gene: TRBV3-1/TRBV3-2; CDR3aa: CASSQVSSGGANEQFF; CDR3nt: TGTGCCAGCAGCCAGGTCTCTAGCGGGGGGGCCAATGAGCAGTTCTTC
abundance: -; d_gene: -; j_gene: TRBJ1-2; v_gene: TRBV4-1; CDR3aa: CASSQALGVKAF; CDR3nt: TGCGCCAGCAGCCAAGCCTTAGGGGTAAAGGCCTTC
abundance: many; d_gene: TRBD2; j_gene: TRBJ2-3; v_gene: TRBV29-1; CDR3aa: CSVHPGTSPDTQYF; CDR3nt: TGCAGCGTCCACCCCGGGACTAGCCCAGATACGCAGTATTTT
abundance: -; d_gene: -; j_gene: TRBJ1-2; v_gene: TRBV6-2/TRBV6-3; CDR3aa: CASSQDRLIYGYTF; CDR3nt: TGTGCCAGCAGTCAAGACAGGTTGATTTACGGCTACACCTTC
abundance: -; d_gene: -; j_gene: TRBJ1-6; v_gene: TRBV7-8; CDR3aa: CASSLVDSPNSPLHF; CDR3nt: TGTGCCAGCAGCTTGGTGGACAGCCCCAATTCACCCCTCCACTTT
abundance: -; d_gene: TRBD1; j_gene: TRBJ1-1; v_gene: TRBV18; CDR3aa: CASSATGGTEAFF; CDR3nt: TGTGCCAGCTCAGCAACAGGGGGGACTGAAGCTTTCTTT
abundance: -; d_gene: -; j_gene: TRBJ1-1; v_gene: TRBV5-1; CDR3aa: CASSLDRLNTEAFF; CDR3nt: TGCGCCAGCAGCTTGGACAGGTTGAACACTGAAGCTTTCTTT
abundance: -; d_gene: -; j_gene: TRBJ2-3; v_gene: TRBV19; CDR3aa: CASSMLGGGTTDTQYF; CDR3nt: TGTGCCAGTAGTATGTTGGGTGGGGGGACCACAGATACGCAGTATTTT
abundance: -; d_gene: -; j_gene: TRBJ1-4; v_gene: TRBV7-8; CDR3aa: CASSNTWGGASNEKLFF; CDR3nt: TGTGCCAGCAGCAACACTTGGGGGGGGGCCTCTAATGAAAAACTGTTTTTT
abundance: -; d_gene: TRBD2; j_gene: TRBJ2-7; v_gene: TRBV7-8; CDR3aa: CASSLAGLAGDLSYEQYF; CDR3nt: TGTGCCAGCAGCTTAGCGGGACTAGCGGGGGACCTATCCTACGAGCAGTACTTC
abundance: -; d_gene: -; j_gene: TRBJ1-2; v_gene: TRBV30; CDR3aa: CACPPGTPNYGYTF; CDR3nt: TGTGCCTGCCCCCCCGGGACACCTAACTATGGCTACACCTTC
abundance: -; d_gene: TRBD2; j_gene: TRBJ2-5; v_gene: TRBV30; CDR3aa: CAWSSGGGGRETQYF; CDR3nt: TGTGCCTGGAGTTCCGGCGGGGGGGGCCGAGAGACCCAGTACTTC
abundance: -; d_gene: TRBD2; j_gene: TRBJ2-1; v_gene: TRBV30; CDR3aa: CAWRGGGPYNEQFF; CDR3nt: TGTGCCTGGAGGGGCGGGGGGCCCTACAATGAGCAGTTCTTC
abundance: -; d_gene: -; j_gene: TRBJ2-5; v_gene: TRBV5-1; CDR3aa: CASSLWASQETQYF; CDR3nt: TGCGCCAGCAGCTTGTGGGCATCCCAAGAGACCCAGTACTTC
abundance: -; d_gene: TRBD1; j_gene: TRBJ1-4; v_gene: TRBV7-9; CDR3aa: CASSLRGRGEKLFF; CDR3nt: TGTGCCAGCAGCTTAAGGGGGCGCGGTGAAAAACTGTTTTTT